This T cell receptor (beta chain) was found in a study of cytomegalovirus exposure and HLA in healthy donors. In the PCR, 60 Vbeta and 13 Jbeta primers were used. The data were produced by immunoSEQ multiplex PCR, yet TCRdb's version contains in-frame clones alone and is incomplete. The repertoire holds roughly 93,000 clones, more than 70% seen once, with approximately 11% in the top ten. The length of the CDR3 is 15 residues. V lost 3 bases to trimming and J lost 5 bases; unmatched junction nucleotides: 10. Germline CDR1 and CDR2: SGHNT and YYREEE (reference sequence). The chain couples TRBV5-4 to TRBJ1-1; the match to TRBD1 covers 7 bases. The receptor's source is a man in his late teens or twenties in good health and CMV-seropositive. What was sequenced was PBMCs. The CDR3, as DNA: TGTGCCAGCAGCTCGGGGGACAGACTCGAGACTGAAGCTTTCTTT. Amino acids: CASSSGDRLETEAFF.